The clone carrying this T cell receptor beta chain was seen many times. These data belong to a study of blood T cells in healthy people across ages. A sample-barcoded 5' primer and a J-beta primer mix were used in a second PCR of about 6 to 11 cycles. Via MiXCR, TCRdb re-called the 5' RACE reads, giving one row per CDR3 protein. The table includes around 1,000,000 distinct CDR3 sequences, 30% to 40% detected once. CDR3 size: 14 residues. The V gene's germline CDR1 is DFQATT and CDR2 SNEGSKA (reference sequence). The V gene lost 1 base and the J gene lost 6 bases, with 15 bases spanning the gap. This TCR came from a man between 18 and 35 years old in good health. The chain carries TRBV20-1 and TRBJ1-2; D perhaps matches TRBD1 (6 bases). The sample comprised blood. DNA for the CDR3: TGCAGTGCTAGAGCCCAGGGGATTATGCATGGCTACACCTTC. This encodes CSARAQGIMHGYTF.